This T cell receptor beta chain was sequenced in a study of cytomegalovirus exposure and HLA in healthy donors. Study conclusions and caveats: Later work found most CMV-associated TCR beta chains apparently HLA-restricted.

Germline CDR1 and CDR2: MNHEY and SVGAGI. This CDR3 region has 13 residues. J lost 8 bases, V lost 5 bases, and 7 bases had no gene match. 13 Jbeta primers and 60 Vbeta primers were used for the PCR. Assay: immunoSEQ multiplex PCR; the TCRdb copy retains only in-frame clones and omits some. The table includes over 85,000 clones, around three quarters detected once. With respect to this clone: What it recognizes is unknown.

The chain joins TRBV6-5 to TRBJ1-2, with 8 bases aligning to TRBD1. The TCR comes from a man aged 40-55 years in good health and CMV-seronegative. Sequenced input: PBMCs. This chain's CDR3 is CASSADRAWGYTF. The CDR3, as DNA: TGTGCCAGCAGTGCGGACAGGGCCTGGGGCTACACCTTC.